This TCR beta chain was recovered during a study of blood T cell repertoires in COVID-19. At the level of the study: COVID-19 samples collected from the United States, Italy and Spain covered acute and convalescent phases. Sources were T cells, B-cell-depleted T cells, or PBMCs; the material itself was cDNA or gDNA.

Germline V gene data show CDR1 as LNHDA and CDR2 as SQIVND (reference sequence). This CDR3 region has 15 residues. V trimming: 7 bases; J trimming: 0 bases; junction bases outside the gene matches: 6. As handled by the study authors: The assay estimated nucleated cells by amplifying reference gene primers. TCRdb keeps only in-frame clones here, not all; method: immunoSEQ multiplex PCR. V and J calls and clone size follow that table, whereas D and trimming were derived from the DNA. The repertoire holds 35,000 to 45,000 clones, with about three quarters as singletons. The sequence derives from a man in his sixties with active COVID-19. The chain has TRBV19 and TRBJ1-5; 7 nucleotides line up with TRBD1. Sequencing was carried out using peripheral blood. The CDR3 DNA reads TGTGCCAGTATCGAGGGGGCCTATAGCAATCAGCCCCAGCATTTT. Translated, it gives CASIEGAYSNQPQHF. The complete variable domain, with remaining parts taken from reference TRBV19 and TRBJ1-5, reads DGGITQSPKYLFRKEGQNVTLSCEQNLNHDAMYWYRQDPGQGLRLIYYSQIVNDFQKGDIAEGYSVSREKKESFPLTVTSAQKNPTAFYLCASIEGAYSNQPQHFGDGTRLSIL.